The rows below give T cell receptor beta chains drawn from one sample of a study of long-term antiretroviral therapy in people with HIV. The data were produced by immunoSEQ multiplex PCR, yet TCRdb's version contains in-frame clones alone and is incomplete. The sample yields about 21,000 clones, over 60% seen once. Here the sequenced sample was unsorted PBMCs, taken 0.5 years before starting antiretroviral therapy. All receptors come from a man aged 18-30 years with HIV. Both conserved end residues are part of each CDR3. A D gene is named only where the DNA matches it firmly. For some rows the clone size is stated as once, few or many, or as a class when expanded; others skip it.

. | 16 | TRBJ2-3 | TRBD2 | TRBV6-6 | CASSYSGERDTDTQYF | TGTGCCAGCAGTTACTCGGGAGAGCGGGACACAGATACGCAGTATTTT
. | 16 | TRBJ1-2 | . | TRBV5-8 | CASSRVGDSQNYGYTF | TGTGCCAGCAGCCGGGTCGGGGACTCACAAAACTATGGCTACACCTTC
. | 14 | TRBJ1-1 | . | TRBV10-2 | CASSEPGPNTEAFF | TGCGCCAGCAGTGAGCCAGGCCCGAACACTGAAGCTTTCTTT
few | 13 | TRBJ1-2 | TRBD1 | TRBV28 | CASSLDRDYGYTF | TGTGCCAGCAGTTTAGACAGGGACTATGGCTACACCTTC
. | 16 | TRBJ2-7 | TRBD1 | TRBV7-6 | CASSLLSGDRAYEQYF | TGTGCCAGCAGCTTACTTTCCGGGGACAGGGCCTACGAGCAGTACTTC
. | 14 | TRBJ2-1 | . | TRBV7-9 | CASSLEVGWDEQFF | TGTGCCAGCAGCTTAGAGGTGGGCTGGGATGAGCAGTTCTTC
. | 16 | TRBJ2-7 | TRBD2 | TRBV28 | CASSLIREGSSYEQYF | TGTGCCAGCAGTTTAATTAGGGAGGGAAGCTCCTACGAGCAGTACTTC
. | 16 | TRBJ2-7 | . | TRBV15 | CATSREAFGQMDEQYF | TGTGCCACCAGCAGAGAGGCTTTCGGACAGATGGACGAGCAGTACTTC
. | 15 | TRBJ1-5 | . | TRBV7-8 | CASSLRDFSNQPQHF | TGTGCCAGCAGCTTACGGGATTTTAGCAATCAGCCCCAGCATTTT
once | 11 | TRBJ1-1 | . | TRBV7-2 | CASSSRLEAFF | TGTGCCAGCAGCTCCCGGCTTGAAGCTTTCTTT
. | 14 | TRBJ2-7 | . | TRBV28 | CASSWTRADDEQYF | TGTGCCAGCAGTTGGACCAGGGCAGACGACGAGCAGTACTTC
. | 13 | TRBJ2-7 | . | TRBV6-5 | CASSSAQGYEQYF | TGTGCCAGCAGTTCGGCGCAGGGTTACGAGCAGTACTTC
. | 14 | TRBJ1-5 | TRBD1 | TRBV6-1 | CASRRQGWDQPQHF | TGTGCCAGCAGGAGACAGGGCTGGGATCAGCCCCAGCATTTT
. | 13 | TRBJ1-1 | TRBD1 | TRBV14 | CASSRDTGEGAFF | TGTGCCAGCAGCCGCGATACAGGGGAAGGAGCTTTCTTT
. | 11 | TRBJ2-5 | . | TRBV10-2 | CASSFQETQYF | TGCGCCAGCAGTTTCCAAGAGACCCAGTACTTC
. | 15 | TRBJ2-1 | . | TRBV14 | CASSQVGRSFNEQFF | TGTGCCAGCAGCCAAGTTGGCAGGAGTTTTAATGAGCAGTTCTTC
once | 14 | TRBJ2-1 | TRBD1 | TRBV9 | CASRPGTAYNEQFF | TGTGCCAGCAGACCCGGGACAGCGTACAATGAGCAGTTCTTC
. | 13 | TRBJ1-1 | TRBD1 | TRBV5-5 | CASSLDREPEAFF | TGTGCCAGCAGCTTAGACAGGGAACCTGAAGCTTTCTTT
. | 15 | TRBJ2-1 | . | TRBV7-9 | CASSGGESSYNEQFF | TGTGCCAGCAGCGGAGGGGAAAGCTCCTACAATGAGCAGTTCTTC
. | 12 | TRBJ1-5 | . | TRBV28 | CATERGNQPQHF | TGTGCCACCGAGAGGGGAAATCAGCCCCAGCATTTT
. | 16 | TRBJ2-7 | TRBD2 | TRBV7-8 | CASSLGSGRALDEQYF | TGTGCCAGCAGCCTAGGAAGCGGGAGGGCTCTAGACGAGCAGTACTTC
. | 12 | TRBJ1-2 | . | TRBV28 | CASSLTGVGYTF | TGTGCCAGCAGTTTAACGGGGGTTGGCTACACCTTC
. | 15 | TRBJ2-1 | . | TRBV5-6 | CASSADTASYNEQFF | TGTGCCAGCAGCGCAGACACGGCCTCCTACAATGAGCAGTTCTTC
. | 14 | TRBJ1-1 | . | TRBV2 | CASSVSREDTEAFF | TGTGCCAGCAGTGTGTCCAGGGAGGACACTGAAGCTTTCTTT
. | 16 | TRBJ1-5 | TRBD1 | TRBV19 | CASTLGQGSSNQPQHF | TGTGCCAGTACCCTAGGACAGGGAAGTAGCAATCAGCCCCAGCATTTT
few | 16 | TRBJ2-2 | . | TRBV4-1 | CASSQFGISNTGELFF | TGCGCCAGCAGCCAATTTGGGATTTCGAACACCGGGGAGCTGTTTTTT
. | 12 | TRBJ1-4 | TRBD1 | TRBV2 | CASSEARDRGFF | TGTGCCAGCAGTGAAGCAAGGGACAGGGGTTTTTTT
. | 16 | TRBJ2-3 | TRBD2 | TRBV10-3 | CAIRTSGVPSTDTQYF | TGTGCCATTCGGACTAGCGGGGTGCCTAGCACAGATACGCAGTATTTT